This T cell receptor beta chain was profiled in a study of human T cells and chemical hapten exposure. Study information: 2% DPC was applied to roughly 2 cm by roughly 2 cm of upper inner arm skin for sensitization.

The CDR3 runs to 14 residues. The V end lost 1 base, the J end lost 0 bases, and 7 bases lay between the germline ends. From germline, CDR1 is LGHDT and CDR2 YNNKEL (reference sequence). TCRdb recomputed calls from the RACE reads with MiXCR, one row per CDR3 protein. The data show about 87,000 distinct CDR3 sequences, 8% to 10% seen once. Specified time point: pre-sensitization, week 0. Described treatment: therapeutic diphenylcyclopropenone sensitization with weekly scalp DPC. This specimen was whole blood, taken in connection with sensitization to the hapten diphenylcyclopropenone (DPC). The clonotype originates from a woman in her forties with alopecia areata. Some clones in this sample may be carry-over from other donors' samples. The chain links TRBV3-1 to TRBJ2-7; tentative D call: TRBD1 (5 bases). The DNA of the CDR3 is TGTGCCAGCAGCCAAGTACAGGCCTCCTACGAGCAGTACTTC. Translation gives CASSQVQASYEQYF.